A selection of T cell receptor beta chains follows, all from one sample in a study of blood T cell repertoires in COVID-19. Data came from immunoSEQ multiplex PCR; TCRdb stores just in-frame clones and leaves some out. This sample has 330,000 or so clones; 88% occur once, and the top ten carry around 5%. Sample: PBMCs or T cells enriched from blood (not recorded which). These receptors came from a man aged 25 to 40 who had recovered from COVID-19. Each CDR3 is given with its conserved first and last residue. Each record gives: V gene, CDR3 protein.

v_gene: TRBV18; CDR3aa: CASSSTGSPNSPLHF
v_gene: TRBV3-1/TRBV3-2; CDR3aa: CASSLTGGNYEQYF
v_gene: TRBV5-3; CDR3aa: CARSWYRVAPNQPQHF
v_gene: TRBV28; CDR3aa: CASSFPGYYEQYF
v_gene: TRBV6-4; CDR3aa: CASSDRQGPESSGNTIYF
v_gene: TRBV19; CDR3aa: CASSIGDRLSLHEQYF
v_gene: TRBV24-1; CDR3aa: CATSDLSDTGMETQYF
v_gene: TRBV4-1; CDR3aa: CASSRENGETQYF
v_gene: TRBV12-3/TRBV12-4; CDR3aa: CASSLVLAGTQYF
v_gene: TRBV19; CDR3aa: CASSIFSGGALDTQYF
v_gene: TRBV20-1; CDR3aa: CSASGHPANQPQHF
v_gene: TRBV21-1; CDR3aa: CASSIQNQGQGKQSNQPQHF
v_gene: TRBV18; CDR3aa: CASSPAAGTEAFF
v_gene: TRBV9; CDR3aa: CASSSPTDQYGYTF
v_gene: TRBV14; CDR3aa: CASSEGLPPNEKLFF
v_gene: TRBV6-4; CDR3aa: CASSPAVSSTDTQYF
v_gene: TRBV5-1; CDR3aa: CASSLKAGGPPYNEQFF
v_gene: TRBV5-4; CDR3aa: CASSLGGGATNEKLFF
v_gene: TRBV14; CDR3aa: CASSPWTGHSPLHF
v_gene: TRBV11-2; CDR3aa: CASSLDGGGVIDGYTF
v_gene: TRBV11-2; CDR3aa: CASSLGETQYF
v_gene: TRBV24-1; CDR3aa: CATSDLTSGTYNEQFF
v_gene: TRBV11-2; CDR3aa: CASSFMRGANTGELFF
v_gene: TRBV19; CDR3aa: CASSIFTPDIYEQYF
v_gene: TRBV28; CDR3aa: CASSRDSNSPLHF
v_gene: TRBV4-1; CDR3aa: CASSHRAGAPTDTQYF
v_gene: TRBV7-2; CDR3aa: CASSLGDRAYGYTF
v_gene: TRBV27; CDR3aa: CASSLNQGSSNQPQHF
v_gene: TRBV5-1; CDR3aa: CASSFLGQFSNQPQHF
v_gene: TRBV29-1; CDR3aa: CSVAGGATTSTDTQYF
v_gene: TRBV6-1; CDR3aa: CASSERGAVYEQYF
v_gene: TRBV27; CDR3aa: CASSFGTGGRELFF
v_gene: TRBV7-9; CDR3aa: CASGEGNIQYF
v_gene: TRBV7-8; CDR3aa: CASSLALAGAQYSYNEQFF